The 9 T cell receptor beta chains below were found in one sample sequenced in a study of CD8+ T cells in alopecia areata. Described treatment: oral pan-JAK inhibitor, 5-10 mg twice daily. Sequencing used cDNA as its template, made by extracting RNA and reverse transcribing it. TCRdb keeps only in-frame clones here, not all; method: immunoSEQ multiplex PCR. The sample shows around 210,000 clones, about 64% of them seen only once. Sample: CD4+ T cells sorted from blood, taken at week 4, from a patient treated with tofacitinib. All receptors derive from a human donor with alopecia areata.

A few counts support this clone. The chain recombines TRBV5-1 with TRBJ1-2; 8 bases are shared with TRBD1. Germline V gene data show CDR1 as SGHRS and CDR2 as YFSETQ. After removal of 0 bases from V and 6 bases from J, the junction contained 1 base not matched to a gene. This CDR3 spans 13 amino acids. The CDR3 sequence is CASSLGTGNGYTF. DNA of the CDR3: TGCGCCAGCAGCTTGGGGACAGGGAATGGCTACACCTTC.

This chain joins TRBV7-3 and TRBJ2-2, with 8 bases fitting TRBD2. This CDR3 is 15 amino acids long. From germline, CDR1 is SGHTA and CDR2 FQGTGA. J lost 5 bases, V lost 3 bases, and 5 bases had no gene match. The CDR3 sequence: CASSLTSAKTGELFF. The CDR3 DNA reads TGTGCCAGCAGCTTGACTAGCGCTAAGACCGGGGAGCTGTTTTTT.

This chain links TRBV11-1 with TRBJ2-4; TRBD1 matches at 7 bases. The CDR3 is made up of 15 amino acids. Trimming at V came to 1 base and at J to 1 base, leaving 1 base not matched to a gene. Germline V gene lookup returns CDR1 SGHAT and CDR2 FQDESV (reference sequence). CDR3 nucleotide sequence: TGTGCCAGCAGCTTAGAACAGGGGGCCAAAAACATTCAGTACTTC. Its protein is CASSLEQGAKNIQYF. Full variable domain (rest looked up from reference TRBV11-1 and TRBJ2-4): EAEVAQSPRYKITEKSQAVAFWCDPISGHATLYWYRQILGQGPELLVQFQDESVVDDSQLPKDRFSAERLKGVDSTLKIQPAELGDSAMYLCASSLEQGAKNIQYFGAGTRLSVL.

The V call is TRBV29-1, the J call TRBJ1-2, with D perhaps matching TRBD1 (5 bases). V lost 6 bases and J 3 bases, leaving 11 bases between the germline ends. The CDR3 consists of 12 residues. Germline V gene lookup returns CDR1 SQVTM and CDR2 ANQGSEA. The DNA of the CDR3 is TGCAGCGTCTCCGGGACGGACTATGGCTACACCTTC. Translating it yields CSVSGTDYGYTF.

This chain joins TRBV7-9 and TRBJ1-1; D ambiguous. V dropped 3 bases and J dropped 3 bases, with 17 bases sitting between them. CDR3 length: 16 amino acids. Germline lookup yields CDR1 SEHNR and CDR2 FQNEAQ (reference sequence). The CDR3 bases are TGTGCCAGCAGCTTTCTAGTAAGTCGGCAGGACACTGAAGCTTTCTTT. This sequence encodes CASSFLVSRQDTEAFF.

The chain combines TRBV15 with TRBJ1-6; a weak D match, TRBD1 (6 bases). The CDR3 is 15 residues long. Trimming removed 5 bases from V and 4 bases from J, with 12 bases in between. The germline CDR1 and CDR2 sequences are LNHNV and YYDKDF (reference sequence). CDR3 loop: CATSPGAHYNSPLHF. The DNA of the CDR3 is TGTGCCACCAGCCCAGGGGCGCATTATAATTCACCCCTCCACTTT.

V gene TRBV18 combines with J gene TRBJ2-7; D unclear. Germline V gives CDR1 KGHSH, CDR2 LQKENI. The CDR3 runs to 12 residues. Trimming stripped 4 bases from V and 1 base from J, with 5 bases between. DNA of the CDR3: TGTGCCAGCTCACTAAGTTCCTACGAGCAGTACTTC. It specifies CASSLSSYEQYF.

This rearrangement joins TRBV6-5 to TRBJ1-6, with D unclear. The CDR3 is 13 residues long. Trimming removed 5 bases from V and 6 bases from J, with 8 bases in between. The germline gives CDR1 MNHEY, CDR2 SVGAGI. CDR3 in DNA: TGTGCCAGCAGTAGAGAGGGTAATTCACCCCTCCACTTT. It yields the protein CASSREGNSPLHF.

The chain employs TRBV11-3 and TRBJ2-5; D uncertain. The germline CDR1 and CDR2 sequences are SGHNT and YENEEA. Trimming took 2 bases from V and 3 from J, leaving 4 bases between them. The CDR3 totals 12 residues. The DNA of the CDR3 is TGTGCCAGCAGCTTACGGGAAGAGACCCAGTACTTC. It is translated as CASSLREETQYF.